The 9 T cell receptor beta chains presented below share a single source sample, sequenced in a study of shared clonotypes between healthy human individuals. Data came from immunoSEQ multiplex PCR; TCRdb stores just in-frame clones and leaves some out. The data show just over 2,000,000 clones, roughly 96% seen once. The sequencing input was naive CD4+ T cells sorted from blood. Subset indicated: CD45RA+ positively selected. These receptors came from a man aged 18 to 29 in good health.

This chain uses TRBV9 with TRBJ1-2; D might be TRBD1 (6 bases). Deletions cut 4 bases from V and 1 base from J, with 23 bases between. Germline V CDR1 and CDR2: SGDLS, YYNGEE. The CDR3 has 18 amino acids. The CDR3 protein is CASSLKADSPYDNYGYTF. The CDR3 bases are TGTGCCAGCAGCCTAAAAGCGGACAGCCCTTATGATAACTATGGCTACACCTTC.

Comments on this clone: This specimen includes other DNA sequences encoding the same CDR3. The chain links TRBV5-1 to TRBJ2-7; 10 bases are a match to TRBD2. Germline V gene lookup returns CDR1 SGHRS and CDR2 YFSETQ. The junction had 4 bases not matched to a gene; V was cut back by 1 base and J by 3 bases. The CDR3 runs to 15 residues. The CDR3 loop is CASSLLASGGYEQYF. CDR3 DNA: TGCGCCAGCAGCTTGTTAGCTAGCGGGGGCTACGAGCAGTACTTC.

CDR3: CASSYSRGERNYGYTF. CDR3 DNA: TGTGCCAGCAGTTACTCAAGGGGGGAGAGGAACTATGGCTACACCTTC. The J gene is TRBJ1-2, the V gene TRBV6-6, with D maybe TRBD1 (6 bases). V was shortened by 0 bases and J by 2 bases, with 13 bases between the two germline ends. Germline lookup yields CDR1 MNHNY and CDR2 SVGAGI (reference sequence). The CDR3 has 16 amino acids.

V gene TRBV18 combines with J gene TRBJ1-6, with a possible D match to TRBD1 (5 bases). The CDR3 has 16 residues. The V gene's germline CDR1 is KGHSH and CDR2 LQKENI. V was clipped by 6 bases and J by 9 bases, with 21 bases between them. The CDR3 bases are TGTGCCAGCTCCCCGGGACCGGGACTCCAACTTTCACCCCTCCACTTT. Translation gives CASSPGPGLQLSPLHF.

The rearrangement joins TRBV10-3 to TRBJ2-5; tentatively, D is TRBD1 (6 bases). This CDR3 has 18 amino acids. Germline V gives CDR1 ENHRY, CDR2 SYGVKD. V lost 8 bases, J lost 0 bases, and 25 bases lay in between. DNA for the CDR3: TGTGCCATCTCCGATTTAGTGACAGGACCCCAGTACCAAGAGACCCAGTACTTC. Protein: CAISDLVTGPQYQETQYF.

The gene calls are TRBV4-3 and TRBJ2-5, with 12 bases that match TRBD2. The V gene end was trimmed by 1 base and the J gene end by 5 bases; junction bases not matched to a gene: 5. This CDR3 is built from 16 residues. Germline V CDR1 and CDR2: LGHNA, YSLEER. CDR3 DNA: TGCGCCAGCAGCCAAGCGCTAGCGGGAGGGGAGGAGACCCAGTACTTC. Amino acid sequence: CASSQALAGGEETQYF.

This clone was seen more than once but under ten times. The chain carries TRBV5-1 and TRBJ2-5; a possible D gene is TRBD1 (5 bases). The end of the DNA aligns better with TRBJ2-7, so the J call may be wrong. Germline values: CDR1 SGHRS, CDR2 YFSETQ. The CDR3 runs to 13 residues. The CDR3 sequence: CASSGAGNYEQYF. DNA for the CDR3: TGCGCCAGCAGTGGGGCAGGAAACTACGAGCAGTACTTC.

This rearrangement joins TRBV5-1 to TRBJ1-4; D not resolved. The germline CDR1 and CDR2 sequences are SGHRS and YFSETQ. This CDR3 region has 14 residues. V lost 0 bases and J lost 11, with 14 bases in between. In DNA form, the CDR3 reads TGCGCCAGCAGCTTGGACGGACCCCCATGGAAACTGTTTTTT. Amino acids: CASSLDGPPWKLFF.

The rearrangement uses TRBV29-1 and TRBJ2-5; 8 bases line up with TRBD2. The germline CDR1 and CDR2 sequences are SQVTM and ANQGSEA. This CDR3 spans 13 amino acids. Trimming removed 2 bases from V and 4 bases from J; junction bases left unmatched: 3. The CDR3 DNA is TGCAGCGTTGAACCAGCGGGAGTAGAGACCCAGTACTTC. This codes for CSVEPAGVETQYF.